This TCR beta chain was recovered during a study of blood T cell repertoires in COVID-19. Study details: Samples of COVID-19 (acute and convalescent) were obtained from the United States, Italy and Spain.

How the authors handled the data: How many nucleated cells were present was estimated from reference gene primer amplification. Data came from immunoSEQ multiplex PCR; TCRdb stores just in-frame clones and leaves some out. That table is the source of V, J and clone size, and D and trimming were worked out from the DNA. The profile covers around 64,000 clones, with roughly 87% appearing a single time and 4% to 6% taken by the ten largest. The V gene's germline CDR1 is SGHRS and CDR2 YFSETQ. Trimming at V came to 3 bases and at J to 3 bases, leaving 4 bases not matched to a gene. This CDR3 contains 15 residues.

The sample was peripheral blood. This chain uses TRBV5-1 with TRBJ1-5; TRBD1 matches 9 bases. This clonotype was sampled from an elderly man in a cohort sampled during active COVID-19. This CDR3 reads CASSSGTGFNQPQHF. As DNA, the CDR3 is TGCGCCAGCAGCTCCGGGACAGGGTTCAATCAGCCCCAGCATTTT.